A single sample is the source of the 18 T cell receptor beta chains below, sequenced in a study of Graves' ophthalmopathy and Graves' hyperthyroidism. The authors amplified TCR beta CDR3 regions from RNA transcripts. Following a first-round RT-PCR that used HTBI primers, a second-round multiplex PCR was carried out. One entry per CDR3 protein results from TCRdb running MiXCR on the multiplex PCR reads. The sample has some 400,000 distinct CDR3 sequences; around 16% are singletons. The source material was peripheral blood. The receptor source for this set is a woman aged 18-30 years with Graves' ophthalmopathy.

This clonotype was found many times. The chain combines TRBV6-1 with TRBJ1-6, with 7 nucleotides matching TRBD1. Germline trimming cut 5 bases from V and 7 bases from J; bases unmatched to any gene: 11. From germline, CDR1 is MNHNS and CDR2 SASEGT. The CDR3 covers 16 residues. CDR3 sequence (DNA): TGTGCCAGCAGTAGGGACAGCCTCGACCGGAATTCACCCCTCCACTTT. Translated, it gives CASSRDSLDRNSPLHF.

This clonotype was observed a single time. V and J are TRBV6-4 and TRBJ2-7; D may be TRBD1 or TRBD2 (5 bases each). The germline V and J ends were trimmed by 5 bases and 8 bases, with 10 bases remaining between them. This CDR3 contains 11 residues. CDR1 MRHNA and CDR2 SNTAGT come from the germline V gene. The CDR3 region is CASSIKGQQYF. The CDR3 region has the DNA TGTGCCAGCAGTATAAAGGGACAGCAGTACTTC.

Ten or more counts support this clonotype. The rearrangement links TRBV6-2 or TRBV6-3 to TRBJ1-5; D unclear. Germline CDR1 MNHEY, CDR2 SVGEGT. With 0 bases removed from V and 1 base from J, the gap between germline ends came to 7 bases. This CDR3 comprises 15 residues. The chain's CDR3 is CASSYSTPSNQPQHF. The CDR3 region has the DNA TGTGCCAGCAGTTACTCTACACCGAGCAATCAGCCCCAGCATTTT.

In its sample, this clonotype was seen once. CDR3 loop: CASSPTAWGYGYTF. The CDR3, as DNA: TGTGCCAGCAGTCCGACGGCCTGGGGCTATGGCTACACCTTC. V gene TRBV6-2 or TRBV6-3 combines with J gene TRBJ1-2; D is undetermined. In germline, CDR1 is MNHEY, CDR2 SVGEGT. The CDR3 is 14 residues long. Trimming stripped 5 bases from V and 4 bases from J, with 14 bases between.

At least ten counts were recorded for this clonotype. This chain uses TRBV5-8 with TRBJ2-7, with D tentatively TRBD2 (6 bases). The CDR3 runs 14 residues. The V and J ends lost 4 bases and 3 bases respectively, with 14 bases between them. CDR1 SGHTS and CDR2 YDEGEE come from the germline V gene. CDR3 coding DNA: TGTGCCAGCAGCCCCGTGAGGAGGGTCTACGAGCAGTACTTC. As protein: CASSPVRRVYEQYF.

Many counts were recorded for this clonotype. The gene calls are TRBV6-2 or TRBV6-3 and TRBJ1-2; no reliable D call. CDR1 and CDR2 from the germline V gene are MNHEY and SVGEGT. This CDR3 is built from 13 residues. V was trimmed by 5 bases and J by 7 bases, leaving 14 bases between them. The CDR3 loop is CASSHLGEIGYTF. The CDR3 nucleotides read TGTGCCAGCAGTCACCTTGGGGAAATTGGCTACACCTTC.

This clonotype appeared many times. In DNA, the CDR3 is TGTGCCAGCAGCTTATTGGACAGTGCCATCTATGGCTACACCTTC. This encodes CASSLLDSAIYGYTF. The gene calls are TRBV7-2 and TRBJ1-2, with TRBD1 as a possible D gene (6 bases). This CDR3 region has 15 residues. Germline-derived CDR1 and CDR2 are SGHTA and FQGNSA. Trimming took 2 bases from V and 4 from J, leaving 14 bases between them.

This clonotype was found many times. A junction end diverges from the germline sequence, so it may reflect a read error. This chain joins TRBV19 and TRBJ1-1; TRBD1 agrees at 9 bases. CDR1 is LNHDA, CDR2 SQIVND, per germline (reference sequence). The CDR3 runs 12 residues. CDR3 amino acids: CASRIFGQGPVF. The CDR3 DNA follows: TGTGCCAGTAGGATATTTGGACAGGGGCCGGTCTTT.

This clonotype was observed at least ten times. The J gene is TRBJ2-7, the V gene TRBV27; 8 bases are shared with TRBD2. CDR1 is MNHEY and CDR2 is SMNVEV in the germline V gene (reference sequence). J lost 6 bases, V lost 8 bases, and 9 bases had no gene match. This CDR3 region has 13 residues. CDR3 region: CASSGGEDCEQYF. The DNA for the CDR3 is TGTGCCAGCTCCGGGGGGGAGGACTGCGAGCAGTACTTC.

This clonotype was seen at least ten times. The chain has TRBV11-2 and TRBJ2-7; D is possibly TRBD1 (7 bases). Germline V gives CDR1 SGHAT, CDR2 FQNNGV. Trimming left V 1 base short and J 4 bases short, with 14 bases between. The CDR3 length is 15 residues. In nucleotides, the CDR3 is TGTGCCAGCAGCTTAGCAGCCCAGGGGGGATACGAGCAGTACTTC. It encodes CASSLAAQGGYEQYF. Drawing the rest from reference TRBV11-2 and TRBJ2-7, the complete variable domain is EAGVAQSPRYKIIEKRQSVAFWCNPISGHATLYWYQQILGQGPKLLIQFQNNGVVDDSQLPKDRFSAERLKGVDSTLKIQPAKLEDSAVYLCASSLAAQGGYEQYFGPGTRLTVT.

This rearrangement joins TRBV6-1 to TRBJ2-7; 9 nucleotides align to TRBD1. In germline, CDR1 is MNHNS, CDR2 SASEGT. With V trimmed by 11 bases and J by 2 bases, 4 bases remained unmatched. This CDR3 is built from 12 residues. As DNA, the CDR3 is TGTGCCTTGGGACAGGGCGCCTACGAGCAGTACTTC. Protein sequence: CALGQGAYEQYF.

This clonotype was picked up many times. The rearrangement links TRBV12-3 or TRBV12-4 to TRBJ1-5; 7 bases line up with TRBD1. The junction had 4 bases not matched to a gene; V was cut back by 5 bases and J by 6 bases. CDR3 size: 13 residues. The chain's CDR3 is CASSVQGTQPQHF. The CDR3 DNA reads TGTGCCAGCAGTGTACAGGGGACTCAGCCCCAGCATTTT.

At least ten counts were recorded for this clonotype. The chain carries TRBV9 and TRBJ2-7; 11 bases agree with TRBD2. V gave up 3 bases and J gave up 3 bases; unmatched junction bases: 5. Germline assignment: CDR1 SGDLS and CDR2 YYNGEE. The CDR3 covers 15 residues. CDR3 nucleotides: TGTGCCAGCAGCGGTGGGACTAGCGGATACTACGAGCAGTACTTC. Translated: CASSGGTSGYYEQYF.

There are many counts of this clonotype. V gene TRBV20-1 combines with J gene TRBJ2-5; tentatively, D is TRBD1 (7 bases). The CDR3 loop spans 15 amino acids. CDR1 and CDR2 (germline): DFQATT, SNEGSKA (reference sequence). The V end was cut by 5 bases, the J end by 6 bases, with 22 bases between. CDR3 region: CSALTGTGVKKTQYF. The CDR3 DNA reads TGCAGTGCTTTGACAGGGACGGGGGTAAAGAAGACCCAGTACTTC.

This clonotype has a count of ten or more. This chain links TRBV19 with TRBJ2-7; TRBD1 aligns across 10 bases. The CDR3 length is 15 residues. Germline V lookup: CDR1 LNHDA, CDR2 SQIVND (reference sequence). V trimming: 4 bases; J trimming: 3 bases; junction bases outside the gene matches: 6. The CDR3 reads CASSSQTGGFYEQYF. CDR3 nucleotides: TGTGCCAGTAGTAGCCAGACAGGGGGCTTCTACGAGCAGTACTTC.

This clonotype has at least ten counts. A much larger clonotype is one base distant, so this may be a read error. The V and J genes are TRBV6-2 or TRBV6-3 and TRBJ1-5; 7 nucleotides line up with TRBD1. The CDR3 has 16 residues. Germline CDR1 is MNHEY and CDR2 is SVGEGT. The CDR3 DNA reads TGTGCCGGCAGCCCACATGACAGGGTTAATTATCAGCCCCAGCATTTT. Translation gives CAGSPHDRVNYQPQHF.

This clonotype showed up many times. The genes are TRBV20-1 and TRBJ2-5; D assignment may be TRBD1 or TRBD2 (5 bases each). The germline V and J ends were trimmed by 5 bases and 0 bases, with 7 bases remaining between them. The CDR3 extends over 12 amino acids. Germline CDR1 DFQATT, CDR2 SNEGSKA (reference sequence). The chain's CDR3 is CSARDDQETQYF. CDR3 DNA: TGCAGTGCTCGGGACGACCAAGAGACCCAGTACTTC.

This clonotype was seen repeatedly, ten times or more. The CDR3 loop reads CASGDGSYEQYF. In DNA form, the CDR3 reads TGTGCCTCGGGGGACGGCTCCTACGAGCAGTACTTC. The genes are TRBV7-9 and TRBJ2-7, with D possibly matching TRBD2 (6 bases). Germline lookup yields CDR1 SEHNR and CDR2 FQNEAQ (reference sequence). CDR3 length: 12 residues. V lost 11 bases, J lost 0 bases, and 11 bases lay in between. Variable domain in full (rest from reference TRBV7-9 and TRBJ2-7): DTGVSQNPRHKITKRGQNVTFRCDPISEHNRLYWYRQTLGQGPEFLTYFQNEAQLEKSRLLSDRFSAERPKGSFSTLEIQRTEQGDSAMYLCASGDGSYEQYFGPGTRLTVT.